This T cell receptor (beta chain) was captured in a study of PD-L1 blockade in urothelial cancer. Study in general: Patients previously received 0 to 3 chemotherapy regimens. Among blood samples, the median T cell count was approximately 150,000.

Turning to this clone: The junction differs from germline at one of its ends, possibly a read error.

Method: immunoSEQ multiplex PCR; TCRdb's copy keeps in-frame clones and lacks some. The repertoire holds more than 55,000 clones, 86% seen once, with 2.5% to 3.5% in the top ten. The V gene's germline CDR1 is LNHNV and CDR2 YYDKDF (reference sequence). The CDR3 is 14 residues long. The chain employs TRBV15 and TRBJ1-5; 10 bases map to TRBD1. The source of this sequence is a man aged 50 to 59 with urothelial cancer. Source: PBMCs, taken around atezolizumab (anti-PD-L1) treatment. CDR3 sequence reads: CATSRDRGLQPQHF. In DNA form, the CDR3 reads TGTGCCACCAGCCGAGACAGGGGGCTTCAGCCCCAGCATTTT.